These 6 T cell receptor beta chains share one sample of origin, sequenced in a study of blood T cell repertoires in COVID-19. Assay used: immunoSEQ multiplex PCR; TCRdb lists only in-frame clones, some missing. The top ten hold around a sixth of the sample, which has about 200,000 clones, 70% to 90% seen once. Sequencing input: peripheral blood. Receptor source: a person aged 65 to 85 with COVID-19, enrolled during active disease.

This chain connects TRBV11-1 to TRBJ2-7; 9 nucleotides match TRBD1. The CDR3 has 16 residues. Trimming cost V 4 bases and J 0 bases; bases outside gene matches: 7. The germline CDR1 and CDR2 sequences are SGHAT and FQDESV (reference sequence). The CDR3 nucleotides read TGTGCCAGCAGCTCGGAAGGACAGGGGTACTCCTACGAGCAGTACTTC. Protein sequence: CASSSEGQGYSYEQYF. Filled out from reference TRBV11-1 and TRBJ2-7, the complete variable domain reads EAEVAQSPRYKITEKSQAVAFWCDPISGHATLYWYRQILGQGPELLVQFQDESVVDDSQLPKDRFSAERLKGVDSTLKIQPAELGDSAMYLCASSSEGQGYSYEQYFGPGTRLTVT.

The J gene is TRBJ2-7, the V gene TRBV12-3 or TRBV12-4, with TRBD1 identical over 7 bases. V was clipped by 5 bases and J by 4 bases; unmatched bases: 5. This CDR3 comprises 13 residues. The DNA of the CDR3 is TGTGCCAGCAGTGACAGGGACGGTTACGAGCAGTACTTC. Translating it yields CASSDRDGYEQYF.

The chain employs TRBV9 and TRBJ2-5; 13 bases agree with TRBD2. The CDR3 totals 16 residues. The J segment lost 5 bases and the V segment lost 3 bases, leaving 7 bases of the junction unmatched. Looked up from germline, CDR1 is SGDLS and CDR2 is YYNGEE. The CDR3 loop reads CASSELAGGPWETQYF. The CDR3 DNA reads TGTGCCAGCAGCGAACTAGCGGGGGGGCCTTGGGAGACCCAGTACTTC.

V gene TRBV7-2 combines with J gene TRBJ2-1; D might be TRBD1 (5 bases). V lost 4 bases, J lost 10 bases, and 14 bases lay in between. Germline lookup yields CDR1 SGHTA and CDR2 FQGNSA. The CDR3 spans 13 residues. The CDR3, as DNA: TGTGCCAGCAGCTACCGGCCGAGGACAGAGCAGTTCTTC. Translation: CASSYRPRTEQFF.

This sequence joins TRBV15 and TRBJ2-7; 7 bases map to TRBD1. CDR3 length equals 15 residues. CDR1 and CDR2 (germline): LNHNV, YYDKDF (reference sequence). The trim removed 9 bases at V and 4 bases at J, leaving 15 bases unmatched. The CDR3 DNA sequence: TGTGCCACGGCAGGTAAAGCAGGGGGTTCGTACGAGCAGTACTTC. Amino acid sequence: CATAGKAGGSYEQYF. Variable domain in full (rest from reference TRBV15 and TRBJ2-7): DAMVIQNPRYQVTQFGKPVTLSCSQTLNHNVMYWYQQKSSQAPKLLFHYYDKDFNNEADTPDNFQSRRPNTSFCFLDIRSPGLGDTAMYLCATAGKAGGSYEQYFGPGTRLTVT.

The chain employs TRBV27 and TRBJ2-2; 9 bases line up with TRBD2. Germline V gene sequence: CDR1 MNHEY, CDR2 SMNVEV (reference sequence). This CDR3 is 14 amino acids long. V shed 6 bases and J 8 bases; nucleotides not matched to a gene: 7. The CDR3 DNA sequence: TGTGCCAGCAGCGCGGGAGGGCTTGGGGGGGAGCTGTTTTTT. It translates to CASSAGGLGGELFF.